Presented here are 2 T cell receptor beta chains from one specimen sequenced in a study of shared clonotypes between healthy human individuals. Only in-frame clones appear in the TCRdb table, and some are missing; sequencing was by immunoSEQ multiplex PCR. Of about 2.2 million clones detected, roughly 93% appear once; the ten largest clones hold approximately 1.7%. Terminally differentiated effector memory CD45RA+ cells were excluded by CCR7 positive selection of CD45RO-negative cells. Sequences were obtained from naive CD8+ T cells from PBMCs. Receptors originate from a man aged 18 to 30 in good health. Some clones in this sample may be carry-over from other donors' samples.

The chain carries TRBV9 and TRBJ1-4; 8 bases align to TRBD1. Germline V gene lookup returns CDR1 SGDLS and CDR2 YYNGEE. The CDR3 covers 16 residues. The V gene end was trimmed by 3 bases and the J gene end by 8 bases; junction bases not matched to a gene: 12. This CDR3 reads CASSAPTGTGLEKLFF. CDR3 sequence (DNA): TGTGCCAGCAGCGCGCCCACCGGGACAGGTCTGGAAAAACTGTTTTTT. Combining the CDR3 with reference TRBV9 and TRBJ1-4 gives the whole variable domain DSGVTQTPKHLITATGQRVTLRCSPRSGDLSVYWYQQSLDQGLQFLIQYYNGEERAKGNILERFSAQQFPDLHSELNLSSLELGDSALYFCASSAPTGTGLEKLFFGSGTQLSVL.

V gene TRBV15 combines with J gene TRBJ1-3; D gene ambiguous. The V end was cut by 9 bases, the J end by 4 bases, with 7 bases between. The germline CDR1 and CDR2 sequences are LNHNV and YYDKDF (reference sequence). The CDR3 contains 11 residues. This CDR3 reads CATAGGNTIYF. In DNA, the CDR3 is TGTGCCACGGCCGGGGGAAACACCATATATTTT.